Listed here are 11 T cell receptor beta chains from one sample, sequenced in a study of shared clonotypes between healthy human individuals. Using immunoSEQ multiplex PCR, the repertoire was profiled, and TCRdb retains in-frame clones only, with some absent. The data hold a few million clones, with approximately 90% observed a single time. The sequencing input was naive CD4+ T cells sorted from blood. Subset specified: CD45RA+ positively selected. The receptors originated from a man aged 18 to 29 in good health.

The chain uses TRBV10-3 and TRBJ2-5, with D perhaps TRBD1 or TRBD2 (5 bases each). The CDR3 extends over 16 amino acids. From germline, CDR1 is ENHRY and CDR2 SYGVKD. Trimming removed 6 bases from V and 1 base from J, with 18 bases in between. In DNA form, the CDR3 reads TGTGCCATCAGCCCTGGGTGGGGGAGTATCCAAGAGACCCAGTACTTC. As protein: CAISPGWGSIQETQYF.

This CDR3 is CASSLGDTNYEQYF. The CDR3, as DNA: TGCGCCAGCAGCTTGGGAGACACGAACTACGAGCAGTACTTC. The J gene is TRBJ2-7, the V gene TRBV5-1; D gene uncertain. Germline V CDR1 and CDR2: SGHRS, YFSETQ. CDR3 length: 14 residues. V was shortened by 0 bases and J by 3 bases, with 10 bases between the two germline ends.

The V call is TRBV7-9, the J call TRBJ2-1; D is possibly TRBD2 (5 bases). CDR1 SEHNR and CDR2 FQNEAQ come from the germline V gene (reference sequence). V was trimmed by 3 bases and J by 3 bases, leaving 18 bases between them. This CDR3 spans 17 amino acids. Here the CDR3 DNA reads TGTGCCAGCAGCTTTTCTCTTCTAACTAGTGACTACAATGAGCAGTTCTTC. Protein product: CASSFSLLTSDYNEQFF.

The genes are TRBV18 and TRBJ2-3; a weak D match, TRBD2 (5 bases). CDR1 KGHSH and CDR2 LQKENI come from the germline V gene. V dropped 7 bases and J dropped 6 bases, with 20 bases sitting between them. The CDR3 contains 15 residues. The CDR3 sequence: CASFTSSSPQDTQYF. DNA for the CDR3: TGTGCCAGCTTCACCTCTAGCTCCCCGCAGGATACGCAGTATTTT.

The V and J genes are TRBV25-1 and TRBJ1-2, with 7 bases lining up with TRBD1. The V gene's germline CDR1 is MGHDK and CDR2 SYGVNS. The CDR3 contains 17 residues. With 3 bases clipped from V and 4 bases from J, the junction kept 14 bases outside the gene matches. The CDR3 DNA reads TGTGCCAGCAGTGATTCCGCGACAGGGCCGGTGGGCTATGGCTACACCTTC. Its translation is CASSDSATGPVGYGYTF.

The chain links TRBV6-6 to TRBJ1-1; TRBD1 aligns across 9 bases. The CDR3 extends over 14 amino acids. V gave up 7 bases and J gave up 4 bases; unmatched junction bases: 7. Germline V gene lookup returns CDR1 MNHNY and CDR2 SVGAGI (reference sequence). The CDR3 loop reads CASNPTGGITEAFF. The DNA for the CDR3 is TGTGCCAGCAACCCGACAGGGGGGATCACTGAAGCTTTCTTT.

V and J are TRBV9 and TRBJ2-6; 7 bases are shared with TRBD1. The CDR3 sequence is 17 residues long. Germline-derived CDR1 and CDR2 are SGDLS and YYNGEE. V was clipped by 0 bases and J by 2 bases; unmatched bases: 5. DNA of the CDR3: TGTGCCAGCAGCGTAGCTGCAGGGGGAACTGGGGCCAACGTCCTGACTTTC. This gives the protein CASSVAAGGTGANVLTF.

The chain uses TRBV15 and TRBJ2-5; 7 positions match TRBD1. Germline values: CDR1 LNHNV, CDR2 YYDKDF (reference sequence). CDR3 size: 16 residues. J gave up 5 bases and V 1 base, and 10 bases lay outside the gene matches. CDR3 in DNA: TGTGCCACCAGCAGAGCGGACAGGTTAGGTGGCGAGACCCAGTACTTC. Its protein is CATSRADRLGGETQYF. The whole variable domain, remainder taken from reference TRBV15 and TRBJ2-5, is DAMVIQNPRYQVTQFGKPVTLSCSQTLNHNVMYWYQQKSSQAPKLLFHYYDKDFNNEADTPDNFQSRRPNTSFCFLDIRSPGLGDTAMYLCATSRADRLGGETQYFGPGTRLLVL.

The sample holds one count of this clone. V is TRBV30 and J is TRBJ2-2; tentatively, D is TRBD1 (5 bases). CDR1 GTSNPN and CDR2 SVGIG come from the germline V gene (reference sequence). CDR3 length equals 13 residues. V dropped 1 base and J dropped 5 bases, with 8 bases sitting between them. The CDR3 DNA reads TGTGCCTGGAGTGAGGGGCGAACCGGGGAGCTGTTTTTT. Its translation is CAWSEGRTGELFF.

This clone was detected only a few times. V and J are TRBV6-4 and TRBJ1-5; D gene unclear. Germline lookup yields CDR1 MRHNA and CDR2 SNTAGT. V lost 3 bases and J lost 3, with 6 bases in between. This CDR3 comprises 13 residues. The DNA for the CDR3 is TGTGCCAGCAGTGAACAGCACAATCAGCCCCAGCATTTT. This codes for CASSEQHNQPQHF.

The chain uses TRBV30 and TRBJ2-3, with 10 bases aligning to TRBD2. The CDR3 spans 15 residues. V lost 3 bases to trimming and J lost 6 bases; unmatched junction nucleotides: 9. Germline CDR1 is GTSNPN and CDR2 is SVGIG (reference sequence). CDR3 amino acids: CAWSPGLAGADTQYF. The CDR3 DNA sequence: TGTGCCTGGAGCCCCGGTCTAGCGGGAGCCGATACGCAGTATTTT.